This T cell receptor beta chain is from a study of CD8 T cells in ankylosing spondylitis. Overall study results and limits: Typical of ankylosing spondylitis blood, it appeared, was a TCR beta motif of fewer than 10 highly homologous variants. Enrichment of disease-linked clones was reportedly significant in matched ankylosing spondylitis synovial fluid.

Using its own MiXCR run on the 5' RACE reads, TCRdb lists one record per CDR3 protein. This table holds more than 500,000 distinct CDR3 sequences, approximately 5% found once. Trimming took off 3 bases at V and 2 bases at J, with 14 bases between the two ends. The CDR3 sequence is 15 residues long. Many counts were recorded for this clonotype. Its matching antigen is unknown. The chain couples TRBV12-3 or TRBV12-4 to TRBJ2-7; D remains ambiguous. Sequenced: blood, either unsorted or a sorted T cell fraction (not recorded which). The clonotype originates from a male donor with ankylosing spondylitis. CDR3 bases: TGTGCCAGCAGTTTTTTCGACCGTAGCCCCTACGAGCAGTACTTC. Translation gives CASSFFDRSPYEQYF.